This TCR beta chain was recorded in a study of control samples from healthy donors and cancer patients. The data were produced by immunoSEQ multiplex PCR, yet TCRdb's version contains in-frame clones alone and is incomplete. The repertoire includes some 150,000 clones, just over 90% of them detected once, and over 4% sits in the top ten. Germline V gene data show CDR1 as WSHSY and CDR2 as SAAADI. The V end was cut by 2 bases, the J end by 3 bases, with 10 bases between. The CDR3 loop spans 14 amino acids. J is TRBJ1-2 and V is TRBV10-2; D possibly corresponds to TRBD1 (6 bases). This TCR came from a woman aged 60-75 years in good health. Sequenced sample: blood. The CDR3 sequence is CASSETGTDYGYTF. In DNA, the CDR3 is TGCGCCAGCAGTGAGACAGGGACCGACTATGGCTACACCTTC.